The entry below describes one T cell receptor beta chain. The sample is drawn from a study of blood T cell repertoires in COVID-19. On the study more broadly: Specimens from acute and convalescent COVID-19 originated in the United States, Italy and Spain.

The CDR3 extends over 18 amino acids. V was clipped by 6 bases and J by 5 bases; unmatched bases: 12. The germline gives CDR1 LGHNT, CDR2 FRNRAP. Source study methods: The authors estimated nucleated cell counts from reference gene primer amplification. Using immunoSEQ multiplex PCR, the repertoire was profiled, and TCRdb retains in-frame clones only, with some absent. For V, J and clone size, that table is used; D and trimming come from the DNA. The sample includes about 290,000 clones, approximately 90% of them seen just once. Sequenced input: peripheral blood. The V call is TRBV12-5, the J call TRBJ2-3, with 15 bases lining up with TRBD2. The source is a man between 35 and 55 years old with acute or convalescent COVID-19. CDR3 protein: CASGRGLAGGGRIDTQYF. The CDR3 coding sequence is TGTGCTAGTGGCCGGGGACTAGCGGGGGGCGGCAGGATAGATACGCAGTATTTT.